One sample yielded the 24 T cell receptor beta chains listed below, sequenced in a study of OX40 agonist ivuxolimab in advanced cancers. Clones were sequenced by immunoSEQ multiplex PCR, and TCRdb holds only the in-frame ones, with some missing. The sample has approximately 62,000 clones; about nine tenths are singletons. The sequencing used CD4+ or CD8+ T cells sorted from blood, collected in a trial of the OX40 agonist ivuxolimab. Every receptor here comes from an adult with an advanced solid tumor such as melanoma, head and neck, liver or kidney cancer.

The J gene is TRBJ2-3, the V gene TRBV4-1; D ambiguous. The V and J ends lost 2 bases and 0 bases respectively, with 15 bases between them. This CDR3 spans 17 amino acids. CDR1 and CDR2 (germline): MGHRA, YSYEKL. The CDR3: CASSQLLGRVSTDTQYF. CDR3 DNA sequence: TGCGCCAGCAGCCAACTCCTCGGACGGGTTAGCACAGATACGCAGTATTTT.

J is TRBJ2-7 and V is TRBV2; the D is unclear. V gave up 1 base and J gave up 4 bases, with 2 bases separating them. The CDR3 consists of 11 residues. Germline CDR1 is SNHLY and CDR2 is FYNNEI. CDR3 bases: TGTGCCAGCAGTGAAGGGTACGAGCAGTACGTC. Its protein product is CASSEGYEQYV.

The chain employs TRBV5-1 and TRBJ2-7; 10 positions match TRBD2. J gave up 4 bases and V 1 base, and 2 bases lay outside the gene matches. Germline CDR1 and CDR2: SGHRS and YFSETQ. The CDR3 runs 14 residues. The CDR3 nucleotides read TGCGCCAGCAGCTTGAGCGGGAGGGAGTACGAGCAGTACTTC. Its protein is CASSLSGREYEQYF.

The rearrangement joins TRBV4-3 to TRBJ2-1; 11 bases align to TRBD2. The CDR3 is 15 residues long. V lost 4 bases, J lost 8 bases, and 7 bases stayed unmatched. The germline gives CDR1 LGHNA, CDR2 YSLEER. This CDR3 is CASSLTVAGGDEQFF. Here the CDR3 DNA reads TGCGCCAGCAGCCTCACGGTAGCGGGAGGGGATGAGCAGTTCTTC.

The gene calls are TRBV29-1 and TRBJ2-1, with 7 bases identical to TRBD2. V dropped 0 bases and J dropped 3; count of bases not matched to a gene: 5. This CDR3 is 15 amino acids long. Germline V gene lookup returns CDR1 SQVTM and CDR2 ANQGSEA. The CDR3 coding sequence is TGCAGCGTTGAAGATGGGAGGACTAGCTACAATGAGCAGTTCTTC. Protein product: CSVEDGRTSYNEQFF.

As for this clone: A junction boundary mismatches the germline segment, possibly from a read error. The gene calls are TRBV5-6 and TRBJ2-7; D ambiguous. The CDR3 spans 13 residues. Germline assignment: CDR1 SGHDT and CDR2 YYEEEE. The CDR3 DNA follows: TGTGCCAGCAGCTTGAGGCCAGTCCAAGGTGAGGACTTC. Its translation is CASSLRPVQGEDF.

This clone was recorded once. The CDR3 DNA sequence: TGTGCCAGCAGCTTTCCCGGGACAGCCCGAAACACCATATATTTT. This translates into CASSFPGTARNTIYF. The chain employs TRBV2 and TRBJ1-3; 7 nucleotides match TRBD1. Losses at the gene ends were 6 bases for V and 5 bases for J; bases not matched to a gene: 10. This CDR3 is built from 15 residues. The germline V gene has CDR1 SNHLY and CDR2 FYNNEI. The entire variable domain, with the rest obtained from reference TRBV2 and TRBJ1-3, is as follows: EPEVTQTPSHQVTQMGQEVILRCVPISNHLYFYWYRQILGQKVEFLVSFYNNEISEKSEIFDDQFSVERPDGSNFTLKIRSTKLEDSAMYFCASSFPGTARNTIYFGEGSWLTVV.

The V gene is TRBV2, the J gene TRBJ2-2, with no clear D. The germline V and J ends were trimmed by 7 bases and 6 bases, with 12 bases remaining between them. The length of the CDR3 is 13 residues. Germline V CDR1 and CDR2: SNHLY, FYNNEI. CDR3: CASKFQAPGELFF. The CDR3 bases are TGTGCCAGCAAATTCCAAGCCCCCGGGGAGCTGTTTTTT.

The CDR3 nucleotides read TGTGCCAGCAGCTTGGGTTCGGGGGAGCAGTTCTTC. It is translated as CASSLGSGEQFF. V and J are TRBV5-6 and TRBJ2-1; D possibly corresponds to TRBD2 (5 bases). There are 12 residues in the CDR3. Germline V lookup: CDR1 SGHDT, CDR2 YYEEEE. V lost 0 bases to trimming and J lost 10 bases, with 8 bases between them.

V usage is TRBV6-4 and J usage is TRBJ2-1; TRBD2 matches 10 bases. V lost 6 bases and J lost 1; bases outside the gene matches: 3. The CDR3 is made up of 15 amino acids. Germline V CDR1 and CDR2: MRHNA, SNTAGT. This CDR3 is CASRPSGSSYNEQFF. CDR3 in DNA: TGTGCCAGCAGACCTAGCGGGAGTTCCTACAATGAGCAGTTCTTC.

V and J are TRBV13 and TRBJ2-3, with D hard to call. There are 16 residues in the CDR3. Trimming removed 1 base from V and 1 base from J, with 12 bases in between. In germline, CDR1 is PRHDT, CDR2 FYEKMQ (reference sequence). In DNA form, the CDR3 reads TGTGCCAGCAGCTTAGCGCAGGCGGACCGCACAGATACGCAGTATTTT. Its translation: CASSLAQADRTDTQYF.

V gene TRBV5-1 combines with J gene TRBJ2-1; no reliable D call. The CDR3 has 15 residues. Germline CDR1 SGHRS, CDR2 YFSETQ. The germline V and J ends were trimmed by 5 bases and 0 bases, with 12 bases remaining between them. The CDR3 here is CASSQQRPSYNEQFF. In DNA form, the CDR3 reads TGCGCCAGCAGTCAACAGCGACCCTCCTACAATGAGCAGTTCTTC.

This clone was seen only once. CDR3 residues: CASSRGRPNTGELFF. The CDR3 DNA reads as TGTGCCAGCAGCAGAGGCAGGCCGAACACCGGGGAGCTGTTTTTT. This chain joins TRBV21-1 and TRBJ2-2. TRBV21-1 is a known pseudogene. This CDR3 is built from 15 residues.

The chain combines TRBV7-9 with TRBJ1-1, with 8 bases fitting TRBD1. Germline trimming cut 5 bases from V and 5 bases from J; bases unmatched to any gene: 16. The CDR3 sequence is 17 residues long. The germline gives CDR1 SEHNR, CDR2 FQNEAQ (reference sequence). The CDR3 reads CASSRPSGQGGWTEAFF. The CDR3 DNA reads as TGTGCCAGCAGCCGGCCCTCAGGACAGGGAGGTTGGACTGAAGCTTTCTTT.

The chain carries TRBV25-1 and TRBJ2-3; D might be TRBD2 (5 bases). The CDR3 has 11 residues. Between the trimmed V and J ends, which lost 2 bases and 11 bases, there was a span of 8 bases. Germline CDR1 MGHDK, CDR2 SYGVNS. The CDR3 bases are TGTGCCAGCAGTGAAACGGGGAGGCAGTATTTT. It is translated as CASSETGRQYF.

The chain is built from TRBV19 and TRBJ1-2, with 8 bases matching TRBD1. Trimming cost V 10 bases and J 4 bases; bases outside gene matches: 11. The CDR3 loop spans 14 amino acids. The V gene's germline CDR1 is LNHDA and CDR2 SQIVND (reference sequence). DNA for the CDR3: TGTGCCACCCCCAATTCCGGGACAGGCTATGGCTACACCTTC. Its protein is CATPNSGTGYGYTF.

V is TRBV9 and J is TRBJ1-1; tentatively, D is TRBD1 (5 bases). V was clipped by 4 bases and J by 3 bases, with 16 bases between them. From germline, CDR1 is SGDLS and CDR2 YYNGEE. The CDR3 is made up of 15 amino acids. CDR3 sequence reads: CASSLGGPWDTEAFF. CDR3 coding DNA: TGTGCCAGCAGCCTCGGGGGTCCGTGGGACACTGAAGCTTTCTTT.

The CDR3 nucleotides read TGTGCCAGCAGATCTACAGGGTCAGCCGGTGGCCCCGGCGAACAGCCCCAGCATTTT. It translates to CASRSTGSAGGPGEQPQHF. The J gene is TRBJ1-5, the V gene TRBV28; D may be TRBD1 (6 bases). V was trimmed by 6 bases and J by 7 bases, leaving 31 bases between them. Germline loops: CDR1 MDHEN, CDR2 SYDVKM. There are 19 residues in the CDR3.

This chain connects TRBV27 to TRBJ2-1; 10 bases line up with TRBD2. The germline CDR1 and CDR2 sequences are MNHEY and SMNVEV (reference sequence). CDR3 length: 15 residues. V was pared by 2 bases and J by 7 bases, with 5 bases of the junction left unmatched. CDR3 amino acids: CASSLGAGGRNEQFF. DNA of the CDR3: TGTGCCAGCAGTTTAGGAGCGGGAGGGCGGAATGAGCAGTTCTTC.

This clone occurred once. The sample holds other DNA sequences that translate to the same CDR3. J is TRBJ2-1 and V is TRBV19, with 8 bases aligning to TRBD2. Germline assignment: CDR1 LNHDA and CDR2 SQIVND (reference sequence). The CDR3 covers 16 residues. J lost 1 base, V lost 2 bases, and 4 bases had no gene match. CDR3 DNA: TGTGCCAGTAGTATACGGGCTAGCGGGTCCTACAATGAGCAGTTCTTC. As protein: CASSIRASGSYNEQFF.

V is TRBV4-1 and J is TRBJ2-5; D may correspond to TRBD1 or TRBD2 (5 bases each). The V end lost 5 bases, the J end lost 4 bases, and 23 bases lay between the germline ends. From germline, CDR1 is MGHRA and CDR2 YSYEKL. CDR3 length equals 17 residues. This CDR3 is CASSFGDPEDSRETQYF. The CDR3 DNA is TGCGCCAGCAGCTTTGGGGACCCAGAGGATTCTCGAGAGACCCAGTACTTC.

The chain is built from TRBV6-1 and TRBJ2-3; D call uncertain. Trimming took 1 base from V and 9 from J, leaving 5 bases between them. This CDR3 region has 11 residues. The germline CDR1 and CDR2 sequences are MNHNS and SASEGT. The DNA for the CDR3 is TGTGCCAGCAGTGAAGGTACGACGCAGTATTTT. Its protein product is CASSEGTTQYF.

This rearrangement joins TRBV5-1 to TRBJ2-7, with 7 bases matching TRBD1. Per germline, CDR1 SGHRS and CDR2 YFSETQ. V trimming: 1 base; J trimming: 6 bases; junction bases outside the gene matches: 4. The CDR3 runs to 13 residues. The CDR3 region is CASSLTGEGEQYV. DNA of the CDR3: TGCGCCAGCAGCTTGACAGGGGAAGGCGAGCAGTACGTC.

CDR3 DNA sequence: TGTGCCAGCAGTGAGGGAGGGGACACTGAAGCTTTCTTT. Its protein product is CASSEGGDTEAFF. The J gene is TRBJ1-1, the V gene TRBV6-4; weak D call: TRBD1 (5 bases). Trimming stripped 3 bases from V and 3 bases from J, with 8 bases between. CDR1 and CDR2 (germline): MRHNA, SNTAGT. This CDR3 region has 13 residues.